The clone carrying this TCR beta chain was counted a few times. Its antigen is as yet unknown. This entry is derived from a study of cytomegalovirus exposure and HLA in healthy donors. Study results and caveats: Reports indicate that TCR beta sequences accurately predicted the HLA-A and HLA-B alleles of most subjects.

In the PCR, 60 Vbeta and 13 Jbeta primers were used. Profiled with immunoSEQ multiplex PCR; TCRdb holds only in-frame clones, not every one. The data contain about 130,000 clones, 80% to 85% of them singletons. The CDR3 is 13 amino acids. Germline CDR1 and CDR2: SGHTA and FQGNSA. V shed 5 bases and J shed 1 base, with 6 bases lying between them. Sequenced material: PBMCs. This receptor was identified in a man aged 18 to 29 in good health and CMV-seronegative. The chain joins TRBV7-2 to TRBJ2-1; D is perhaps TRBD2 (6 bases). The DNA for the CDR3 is TGTGCCAGCAGCGCGGGGTCCTACAATGAGCAGTTCTTC. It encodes CASSAGSYNEQFF.